Following are 28 T cell receptor beta chains from one sample sequenced in a study of cytomegalovirus exposure and HLA in healthy donors. 60 Vbeta and 13 Jbeta primers were used in PCR. Data came from immunoSEQ multiplex PCR; TCRdb stores just in-frame clones and leaves some out. The sample records 100,000 or so clones, around 77% being singletons. Sequenced: PBMCs. These receptors originate from a man between 35 and 55 years old in good health and CMV-seropositive.

The CDR3 sequence: CASSSVSAGNQPQHF. CDR3 bases: TGTGCCAGCAGTTCGGTGTCGGCGGGCAATCAGCCCCAGCATTTT. The chain carries TRBV27 and TRBJ1-5; D is uncertain. Per the germline V gene, CDR1 is MNHEY and CDR2 is SMNVEV (reference sequence). V lost 4 bases, J lost 2 bases, and 12 bases lay in between. The CDR3 consists of 15 residues.

Concerning this clone itself: At one boundary the junction diverges from the germline segment, which might be a read error. The chain is built from TRBV7-9 and TRBJ1-6; D is ambiguous. The CDR3 consists of 15 residues. Germline V gene lookup returns CDR1 SEHNR and CDR2 FQNEAQ (reference sequence). In DNA form, the CDR3 reads TGTTCCAGCAGCCCCAGTTCCGCCGGGAAAGCACCCCTCCACTTT. Its protein product is CSSSPSSAGKAPLHF.

The chain joins TRBV7-8 to TRBJ2-7; D may be TRBD2 (7 bases). This CDR3 has 15 amino acids. CDR1 and CDR2 (germline): SGHVS, FQNEAQ. V lost 1 base to trimming and J lost 3 bases, with 13 bases between them. CDR3 sequence: CASSLGRGAYYEQYF. CDR3 sequence (DNA): TGTGCCAGCAGCTTAGGCCGGGGGGCCTACTACGAGCAGTACTTC.

The V and J genes are TRBV28 and TRBJ2-7; D not certain. V gave up 2 bases and J gave up 4 bases, with 6 bases separating them. This CDR3 comprises 12 residues. CDR1 and CDR2 (germline): MDHEN, SYDVKM. The CDR3 sequence is CASSLVAYEQYF. DNA for the CDR3: TGTGCCAGCAGTTTAGTAGCATACGAGCAGTACTTC.

The rearrangement uses TRBV19 and TRBJ1-1; the match to TRBD1 covers 7 bases. The germline gives CDR1 LNHDA, CDR2 SQIVND (reference sequence). The CDR3 is 15 residues long. Unmatched junction bases numbered 13, after V lost 6 bases and J lost 6 bases. In nucleotides, the CDR3 is TGTGCCAGTAGACCCAGACAGGGTTCGTTCCCTGAAGCTTTCTTT. Its translation is CASRPRQGSFPEAFF.

V gene TRBV4-1 combines with J gene TRBJ1-5; 8 bases are shared with TRBD1. Germline V gene data show CDR1 as MGHRA and CDR2 as YSYEKL. V lost 3 bases and J lost 2; bases outside the gene matches: 3. The CDR3 spans 15 residues. This chain's CDR3 is CASSHPDRGNQPQHF. CDR3 coding DNA: TGCGCCAGCAGCCACCCGGACAGGGGCAATCAGCCCCAGCATTTT.

The CDR3 DNA reads as TGTGCCAGCAGTACCCAGTCACAGGGAAATTCACCCCTCCACTTT. Amino acid sequence: CASSTQSQGNSPLHF. This chain joins TRBV2 and TRBJ1-6, with a weak D call TRBD1 (6 bases). Trimming removed 5 bases from V and 7 bases from J, with 15 bases in between. Germline V gene data show CDR1 as SNHLY and CDR2 as FYNNEI. This CDR3 is 15 amino acids long. Full variable domain (missing parts from reference TRBV2 and TRBJ1-6): EPEVTQTPSHQVTQMGQEVILRCVPISNHLYFYWYRQILGQKVEFLVSFYNNEISEKSEIFDDQFSVERPDGSNFTLKIRSTKLEDSAMYFCASSTQSQGNSPLHFGNGTRLTVT.

This clone was seen just once. The rearrangement joins TRBV5-1 to TRBJ1-3; 7 bases agree with TRBD1. Per germline, CDR1 SGHRS and CDR2 YFSETQ. The V segment lost 0 bases and the J segment 2 bases; nucleotides outside the gene matches: 5. The CDR3 runs 16 residues. The CDR3 DNA follows: TGCGCCAGCAGCTTGGGAGACAGGGCCACTGGAAACACCATATATTTT. As protein: CASSLGDRATGNTIYF.

V usage is TRBV6-5 and J usage is TRBJ2-3; 8 nucleotides match TRBD1. Per germline, CDR1 MNHEY and CDR2 SVGAGI. With 5 bases clipped from V and 1 base from J, the junction kept 2 bases outside the gene matches. This CDR3 region has 14 residues. CDR3 nucleotide sequence: TGTGCCAGCAGTCGGGACAGGCGCACAGATACGCAGTATTTT. Encoded protein: CASSRDRRTDTQYF.

The J gene is TRBJ1-2, the V gene TRBV28; D might be TRBD1 (5 bases). The CDR3 contains 14 residues. V was pared by 1 base and J by 7 bases, with 13 bases between. Germline V lookup: CDR1 MDHEN, CDR2 SYDVKM. The CDR3 here is CASSLSRDSVGYTF. CDR3 sequence (DNA): TGTGCCAGCAGTTTATCCCGGGACTCGGTTGGCTACACCTTC.

This clone was counted only a few times. The chain employs TRBV18 and TRBJ2-1; D is unresolved. Trimming removed 2 bases from V and 0 bases from J, with 8 bases in between. The CDR3 has 15 amino acids. The germline gives CDR1 KGHSH, CDR2 LQKENI. The CDR3 DNA follows: TGTGCCAGCTCACCAGTTCCTTTCTCCTACAATGAGCAGTTCTTC. As protein: CASSPVPFSYNEQFF.

This rearrangement joins TRBV7-2 to TRBJ2-1; 9 positions agree with TRBD2. The CDR3 sequence is 15 residues long. From germline, CDR1 is SGHTA and CDR2 FQGNSA. V lost 1 base and J lost 9; bases outside the gene matches: 7. CDR3 sequence reads: CASSLDFAGGLEQFF. CDR3 DNA sequence: TGTGCCAGCAGCTTAGACTTCGCGGGGGGGCTTGAGCAGTTCTTC. The full variable domain, completed using reference TRBV7-2 and TRBJ2-1, is GAGVSQSPSNKVTEKGKDVELRCDPISGHTALYWYRQSLGQGLEFLIYFQGNSAPDKSGLPSDRFSAERTGGSVSTLTIQRTQQEDSAVYLCASSLDFAGGLEQFFGPGTRLTVL.

The CDR3 DNA reads as TGTGCCAGCAGCTGGGACAGGGGTAATGAGCCCCAGCATTTT. Residues: CASSWDRGNEPQHF. The rearrangement joins TRBV5-4 to TRBJ1-5, with 10 bases matching TRBD1. Germline-derived CDR1 and CDR2 are SGHNT and YYREEE (reference sequence). CDR3 length: 14 residues. The V gene end was trimmed by 3 bases and the J gene end by 8 bases; junction bases not matched to a gene: 5.

This chain uses TRBV6-5 with TRBJ2-1, with a tentative D call TRBD2 (6 bases). V was shortened by 6 bases and J by 10 bases, with 13 bases between the two germline ends. This CDR3 is 12 amino acids long. In germline, CDR1 is MNHEY, CDR2 SVGAGI. The CDR3 DNA sequence: TGTGCCAGCAGACCGCTGGCGGGGGAGCAGTTCTTC. Amino acid sequence: CASRPLAGEQFF.

CDR3: CASSQGLAGDEQFF. The CDR3 nucleotides are TGCGCCAGCAGCCAGGGACTAGCGGGGGATGAGCAGTTCTTC. The rearrangement joins TRBV5-1 to TRBJ2-1, with TRBD2 matching 14 bases. CDR1 and CDR2 from the germline V gene are SGHRS and YFSETQ. CDR3 length: 14 amino acids. After removal of 4 bases from V and 8 bases from J, the junction contained 2 bases not matched to a gene.

The CDR3 DNA sequence: TGTGCCAGTAGCACTGCCGCAGGATTCTCCTACGAGCAGTACTTC. Residues: CASSTAAGFSYEQYF. V and J are TRBV19 and TRBJ2-7; D is unclear. There are 15 residues in the CDR3. Per germline, CDR1 LNHDA and CDR2 SQIVND (reference sequence). The V and J ends lost 6 bases and 0 bases respectively, with 15 bases between them.

This clone showed up just a few times. The chain recombines TRBV30 with TRBJ1-3, with D hard to call. The CDR3 sequence is 13 residues long. Trimming pared 5 bases from V and 4 bases from J, leaving 12 bases between. Germline V gene data show CDR1 as GTSNPN and CDR2 as SVGIG (reference sequence). The CDR3 loop is CAWAAGAGNTIYF. In DNA form, the CDR3 reads TGTGCCTGGGCGGCGGGAGCGGGAAACACCATATATTTT.

This sequence joins TRBV7-6 and TRBJ2-1; 12 nucleotides agree with TRBD2. Germline-derived CDR1 and CDR2 are SGHVS and FNYEAQ. The CDR3 runs to 16 residues. The trim removed 4 bases at V and 4 bases at J, leaving 5 bases unmatched. CDR3 protein: CASSSKLAGGYNEQFF. The CDR3 DNA reads TGTGCCAGCAGCTCCAAACTAGCGGGGGGATACAATGAGCAGTTCTTC.

The chain uses TRBV28 and TRBJ1-2; 10 bases map to TRBD1. Germline trimming cut 6 bases from V and 2 bases from J; bases unmatched to any gene: 6. Germline CDR1 and CDR2: MDHEN and SYDVKM. This CDR3 is 15 amino acids long. CDR3 coding DNA: TGTGCCAGCAGAGAACCGGGACAGGGGAACTATGGCTACACCTTC. Residues: CASREPGQGNYGYTF.

This chain links TRBV4-3 with TRBJ2-1; 9 bases agree with TRBD2. CDR1 is LGHNA, CDR2 YSLEER, per germline. The V and J ends lost 5 bases and 7 bases, in that order; junction bases with no gene match: 9. The CDR3 spans 15 residues. CDR3 loop: CASSEAGGAWNEQFF. In nucleotides, the CDR3 is TGCGCCAGCAGCGAGGCGGGGGGGGCATGGAATGAGCAGTTCTTC.

The chain recombines TRBV6-5 with TRBJ2-1, with D possibly TRBD2 on 6 matching bases. From germline, CDR1 is MNHEY and CDR2 SVGAGI. V was pared by 4 bases and J by 0 bases, with 10 bases between. The CDR3 spans 15 residues. The CDR3 coding sequence is TGTGCCAGCAGTTGGGACTTGAGCTCCTACAATGAGCAGTTCTTC. Encoded protein: CASSWDLSSYNEQFF.

This sequence joins TRBV5-8 and TRBJ1-5; D is perhaps TRBD1 (5 bases). V shed 0 bases and J shed 2 bases, with 18 bases lying between them. The CDR3 covers 18 residues. Germline values: CDR1 SGHTS, CDR2 YDEGEE. CDR3 DNA sequence: TGTGCCAGCAGCTTGGGTTGGGCCAGGGCTATAGGCAATCAGCCCCAGCATTTT. Amino acids: CASSLGWARAIGNQPQHF. The whole variable domain, filled in from reference TRBV5-8 and TRBJ1-5, reads EAGVTQSPTHLIKTRGQQATLRCSPISGHTSVYWYQQALGLGLQFLLWYDEGEERNRGNFPPRFSGRQFPNYSSELNVNALELEDSALYLCASSLGWARAIGNQPQHFGDGTRLSIL.

The rearrangement joins TRBV6-6 to TRBJ1-3, with a weak D call TRBD1 (6 bases). The CDR3 spans 15 residues. V lost 6 bases to trimming and J lost 4 bases, with 16 bases between them. CDR1 is MNHNY and CDR2 is SVGAGI in the germline V gene (reference sequence). The CDR3 region is CASSRLQGGGNTIYF. In DNA, the CDR3 is TGTGCCAGCAGCCGTTTACAGGGTGGGGGAAACACCATATATTTT.

The chain uses TRBV5-8 and TRBJ1-1; a possible D gene is TRBD1 (6 bases). Between the trimmed V and J ends, which lost 3 bases and 1 base, there was a span of 16 bases. The germline CDR1 and CDR2 sequences are SGHTS and YDEGEE. This CDR3 contains 16 residues. The CDR3 nucleotides are TGTGCCAGCAGCTGGGGGACAAGCCGAGGGAACACTGAAGCTTTCTTT. Residues: CASSWGTSRGNTEAFF.

The chain combines TRBV28 with TRBJ2-1; 12 nucleotides align to TRBD2. Germline values: CDR1 MDHEN, CDR2 SYDVKM. Trimming at V came to 6 bases and at J to 0 bases, leaving 9 bases not matched to a gene. The CDR3 loop spans 18 amino acids. The DNA for the CDR3 is TGTGCCAGCAGGTGGGGACTAGCGGGCTGGAGCTCCTACAATGAGCAGTTCTTC. Translation gives CASRWGLAGWSSYNEQFF.

The chain employs TRBV21-1 and TRBJ2-6; the table's D call TRBD1 went unverified against the DNA. TRBV21-1 is marked as a pseudogene. The CDR3 contains 19 residues. CDR3 sequence: CASSKIRGTGRTGANVLTF. As DNA, the CDR3 is TGTGCCAGCAGCAAAATAAGAGGGACAGGGCGGACTGGGGCCAACGTCCTGACTTTC.

CDR3 sequence (DNA): TGTGCCAGCAGTTCCATACAGTCCTCAGATACGCAGTATTTT. Translated, it gives CASSSIQSSDTQYF. This sequence joins TRBV5-4 and TRBJ2-3; D remains ambiguous. The V and J ends lost 5 bases and 4 bases respectively, with 14 bases between them. The CDR3 consists of 14 residues. Germline assignment: CDR1 SGHNT and CDR2 YYREEE (reference sequence).

This clone was seen only a few times. V and J are TRBV10-2 and TRBJ1-1, with D hard to call. Trimming took 6 bases from V and 4 from J, leaving 12 bases between them. The CDR3 consists of 13 residues. Germline V gene sequence: CDR1 WSHSY, CDR2 SAAADI. CDR3: CASRQPSSTEAFF. CDR3 coding DNA: TGCGCCAGCAGACAGCCCTCCTCCACTGAAGCTTTCTTT.